This T cell receptor beta chain originates from a study of T cell changes during pregnancy in multiple sclerosis. Germline V gene data show CDR1 as GTSNPN and CDR2 as SVGIG (reference sequence). V lost 5 bases, J lost 5 bases, and 6 bases stayed unmatched. The CDR3 has 14 amino acids. TCRdb keeps only in-frame clones here, not all; method: immunoSEQ multiplex PCR. The top ten clones hold 1.5% of a sample with tens of thousands of clones, roughly nine tenths of them seen once. This clonotype originated in a female donor with multiple sclerosis, enrolled in a pregnancy study. This material consisted of peripheral blood, taken in the third trimester of pregnancy. The chain employs TRBV30 and TRBJ1-3, with 10 nucleotides matching TRBD1. CDR3 in amino acids: CAWDRDRGRNTIYF. The CDR3 region has the DNA TGTGCCTGGGACCGGGACAGGGGAAGAAACACCATATATTTT.